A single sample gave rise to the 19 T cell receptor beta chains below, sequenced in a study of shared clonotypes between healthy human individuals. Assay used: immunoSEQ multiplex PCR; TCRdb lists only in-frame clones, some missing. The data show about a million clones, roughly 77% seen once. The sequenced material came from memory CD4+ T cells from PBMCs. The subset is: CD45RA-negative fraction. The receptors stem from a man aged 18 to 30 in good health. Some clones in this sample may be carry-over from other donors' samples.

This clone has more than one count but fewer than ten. This CDR3 is CATMGQDGIYEQYF. DNA for the CDR3: TGTGCCACCATGGGACAGGACGGAATCTACGAGCAGTACTTC. This sequence joins TRBV6-6 and TRBJ2-7; the match to TRBD1 covers 8 bases. The V and J ends lost 10 bases and 3 bases, in that order; junction bases with no gene match: 11. The CDR3 is 14 residues long. Germline CDR1 reads MNHNY; CDR2 reads SVGAGI (reference sequence).

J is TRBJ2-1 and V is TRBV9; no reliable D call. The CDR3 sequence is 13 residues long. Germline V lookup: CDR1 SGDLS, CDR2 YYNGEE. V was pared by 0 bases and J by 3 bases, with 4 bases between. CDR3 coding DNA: TGTGCCAGCAGCGTAGATGACTACAATGAGCAGTTCTTC. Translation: CASSVDDYNEQFF.

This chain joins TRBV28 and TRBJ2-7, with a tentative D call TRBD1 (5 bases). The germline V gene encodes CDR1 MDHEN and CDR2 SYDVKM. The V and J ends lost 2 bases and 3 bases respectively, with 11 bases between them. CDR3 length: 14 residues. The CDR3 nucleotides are TGTGCCAGCAGTTTAGTACAAGGGGACTACGAGCAGTACTTC. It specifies CASSLVQGDYEQYF.

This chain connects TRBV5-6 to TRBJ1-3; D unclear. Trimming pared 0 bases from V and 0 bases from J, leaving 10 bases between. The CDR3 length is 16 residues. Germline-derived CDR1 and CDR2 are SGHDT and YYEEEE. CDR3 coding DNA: TGTGCCAGCAGCTTGGTGGCGGGAAGCTCTGGAAACACCATATATTTT. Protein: CASSLVAGSSGNTIYF.

The CDR3 region is CASSAGQGWYEQYF. For the CDR3, the DNA is TGTGCCAGCAGCGCGGGACAGGGGTGGTACGAGCAGTACTTC. This chain joins TRBV9 and TRBJ2-7; 10 nucleotides align to TRBD1. Germline V lookup: CDR1 SGDLS, CDR2 YYNGEE. The CDR3 is 14 amino acids. J gave up 4 bases and V 3 bases, and 4 bases lay outside the gene matches.

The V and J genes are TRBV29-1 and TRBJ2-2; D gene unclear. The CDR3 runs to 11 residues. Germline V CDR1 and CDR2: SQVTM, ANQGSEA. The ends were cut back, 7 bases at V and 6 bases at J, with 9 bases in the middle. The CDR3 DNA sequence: TGCAGCGGCGGTGGGTCCGGGGAGCTGTTTTTT. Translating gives CSGGGSGELFF.

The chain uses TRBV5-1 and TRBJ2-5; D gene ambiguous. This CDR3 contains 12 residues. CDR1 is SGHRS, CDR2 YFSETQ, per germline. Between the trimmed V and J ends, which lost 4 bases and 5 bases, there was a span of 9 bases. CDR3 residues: CASSTTEETQYF. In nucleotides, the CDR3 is TGCGCCAGCAGCACCACAGAGGAGACCCAGTACTTC.

CDR3 DNA sequence: TGTGCCTGGAATCAGAGGAGACACAATGAGCAGTTCTTC. Amino acid sequence: CAWNQRRHNEQFF. The chain carries TRBV30 and TRBJ2-1; no clear D gene. This CDR3 has 13 amino acids. V was pared by 4 bases and J by 5 bases, with 12 bases between. Germline assignment: CDR1 GTSNPN and CDR2 SVGIG (reference sequence).

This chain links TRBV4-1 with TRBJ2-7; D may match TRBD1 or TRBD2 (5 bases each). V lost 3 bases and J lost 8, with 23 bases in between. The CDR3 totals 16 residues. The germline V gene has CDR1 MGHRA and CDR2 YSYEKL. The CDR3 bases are TGCGCCAGCAGCCACCTGAGTGGGACCCCCCCTCGGAAGCAGTACTTC. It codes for CASSHLSGTPPRKQYF.

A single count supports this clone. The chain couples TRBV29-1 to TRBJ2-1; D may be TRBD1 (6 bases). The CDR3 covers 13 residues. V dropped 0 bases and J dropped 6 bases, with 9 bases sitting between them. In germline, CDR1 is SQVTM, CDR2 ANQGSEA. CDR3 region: CSVEELTGNEQFF. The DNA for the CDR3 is TGCAGCGTTGAAGAACTGACAGGCAATGAGCAGTTCTTC.

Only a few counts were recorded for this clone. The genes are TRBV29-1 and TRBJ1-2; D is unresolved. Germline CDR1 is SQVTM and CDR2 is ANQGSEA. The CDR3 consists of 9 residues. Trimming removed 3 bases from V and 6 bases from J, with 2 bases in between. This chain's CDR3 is CSVENGYTF. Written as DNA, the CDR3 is TGCAGCGTTGAGAATGGCTACACCTTC.

DNA for the CDR3: TGCAGCGTTGGCTCGCGGACTTTCCAAGAGACCCAGTACTTC. Its translation: CSVGSRTFQETQYF. The chain uses TRBV29-1 and TRBJ2-5, with a tentative D call TRBD2 (5 bases). Germline V gives CDR1 SQVTM, CDR2 ANQGSEA. Trimming removed 4 bases from V and 1 base from J, with 13 bases in between. The CDR3 is 14 amino acids.

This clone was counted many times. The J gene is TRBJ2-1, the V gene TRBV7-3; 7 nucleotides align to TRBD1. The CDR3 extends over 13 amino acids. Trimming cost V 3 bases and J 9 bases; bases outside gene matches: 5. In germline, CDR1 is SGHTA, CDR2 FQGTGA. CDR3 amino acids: CASSFDRDREQFF. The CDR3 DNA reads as TGTGCCAGCAGCTTCGACAGGGACCGTGAGCAGTTCTTC.

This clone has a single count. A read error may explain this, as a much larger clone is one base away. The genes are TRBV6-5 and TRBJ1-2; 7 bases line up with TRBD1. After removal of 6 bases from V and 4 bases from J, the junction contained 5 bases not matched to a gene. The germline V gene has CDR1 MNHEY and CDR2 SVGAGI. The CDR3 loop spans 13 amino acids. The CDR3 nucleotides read TGTGCCAGCAGCTTAGGGGGCGGCTATGGCTACACCTTC. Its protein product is CASSLGGGYGYTF.

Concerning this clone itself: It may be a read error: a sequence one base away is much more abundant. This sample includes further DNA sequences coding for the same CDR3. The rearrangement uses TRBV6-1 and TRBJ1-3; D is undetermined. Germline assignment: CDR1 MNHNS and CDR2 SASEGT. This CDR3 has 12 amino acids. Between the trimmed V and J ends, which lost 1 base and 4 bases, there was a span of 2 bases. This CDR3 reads CASSEVGNTIYF. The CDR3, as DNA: TGTGCCAGCAGTGAAGTCGGAAACACCATATATTTT.

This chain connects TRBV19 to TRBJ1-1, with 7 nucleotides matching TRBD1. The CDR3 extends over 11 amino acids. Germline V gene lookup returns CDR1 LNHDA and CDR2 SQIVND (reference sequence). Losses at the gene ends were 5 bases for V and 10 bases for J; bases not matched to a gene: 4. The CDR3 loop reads CASSDRVGAFF. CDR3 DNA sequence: TGTGCCAGTAGTGACAGGGTAGGAGCTTTCTTT.

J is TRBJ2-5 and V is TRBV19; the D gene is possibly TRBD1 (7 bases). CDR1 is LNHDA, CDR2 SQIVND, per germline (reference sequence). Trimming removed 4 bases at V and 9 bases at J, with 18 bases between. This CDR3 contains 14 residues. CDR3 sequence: CASSRGDSGSPQYF. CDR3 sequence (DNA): TGTGCCAGTAGTAGGGGGGACAGCGGGTCTCCCCAGTACTTC.

The CDR3 sequence: CASSQTGNWETQYF. The DNA for the CDR3 is TGTGCCAGCAGTCAAACAGGGAACTGGGAGACCCAGTACTTC. The chain is built from TRBV6-1 and TRBJ2-5, with D maybe TRBD1 (6 bases). This CDR3 comprises 14 residues. CDR1 and CDR2 from the germline V gene are MNHNS and SASEGT. V lost 5 bases and J lost 5, with 15 bases in between.

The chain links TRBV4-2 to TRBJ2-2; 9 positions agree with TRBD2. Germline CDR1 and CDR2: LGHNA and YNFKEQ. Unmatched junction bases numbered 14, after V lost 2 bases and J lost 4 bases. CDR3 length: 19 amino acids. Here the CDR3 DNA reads TGTGCCAGCAGCCAAAGACAACCTAGCGGGGTGGTCTCCACCGGGGAGCTGTTTTTT. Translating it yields CASSQRQPSGVVSTGELFF.